The present T cell receptor (beta chain) was sequenced within a study of lymphopenia after photon versus proton radiotherapy. Generated by immunoSEQ multiplex PCR, the TCRdb table keeps only in-frame clones and is missing some. Of tens of thousands of clones listed, approximately 84% are singletons. The sequencing used peripheral blood, collected from a patient treated with proton-based radiotherapy. The receptor was derived from a man in his sixties with pancreatic cancer.

The CDR3, as DNA: TGTGCCAGCAGCGTAGCCCCGAGCCAAGAGCAGTACTTC. Protein product: CASSVAPSQEQYF. V is TRBV9 and J is TRBJ2-7; no firm D call. This CDR3 is built from 13 residues. Trimming took off 0 bases at V and 7 bases at J, with 11 bases between the two ends. Germline V gene sequence: CDR1 SGDLS, CDR2 YYNGEE.